This is a list of T cell receptor beta chains from one sample in a study of shared clonotypes between healthy human individuals. This table comes from immunoSEQ multiplex PCR, and its TCRdb copy is limited to in-frame clones, with some not included. The table has roughly 2.1 million clones, roughly 91% seen once. The sample consisted of naive CD8+ T cells from PBMCs. These receptors were taken from a man younger than 35 in good health. Some clones in this sample may be carry-over from other donors' samples. CDR3s include the opening cysteine and the closing phenylalanine or tryptophan. A D gene is named only where the DNA matches it firmly. Expanded clones are given a class, and other clones once, few, many or no size at all.

j_gene | v_gene | d_gene | abundance | CDR3aa | CDR3nt
TRBJ2-7 | TRBV2 | - | - | CASSVLGQGNYEQYF | TGTGCCAGCAGTGTCTTGGGCCAGGGAAACTACGAGCAGTACTTC
TRBJ2-7 | TRBV7-2 | - | - | CASSLIGRNEQYF | TGTGCCAGCAGCTTAATAGGTAGAAACGAGCAGTACTTC
TRBJ2-1 | TRBV11-2 | TRBD1 | - | CASSAETGGSYNEQFF | TGTGCCAGCAGCGCTGAGACAGGGGGCTCCTACAATGAGCAGTTCTTC
TRBJ2-7 | TRBV14 | - | - | CASSPGTQGSYEQYF | TGTGCCAGCAGCCCAGGGACTCAGGGATCCTACGAGCAGTACTTC
TRBJ1-2 | TRBV19 | - | - | CASSALGTYSPSGGYTF | TGTGCCAGTAGCGCCTTGGGGACCTACTCCCCCTCGGGGGGCTACACCTTC
TRBJ2-1 | TRBV4-1 | - | - | CASSPGSRNYEQFF | TGCGCCAGCAGTCCCGGGTCCCGAAACTATGAGCAGTTCTTC
TRBJ1-1 | TRBV5-1 | TRBD1 | - | CASSLGTDMNTEAFF | TGCGCCAGCAGCTTAGGGACAGACATGAACACTGAAGCTTTCTTT
TRBJ1-1 | TRBV15 | - | once | CATSTRGQEAFF | TGTGCCACCAGCACCAGAGGCCAGGAAGCTTTCTTT
TRBJ2-1 | TRBV28 | - | - | CASSPYREQFF | TGTGCCAGCAGCCCGTATCGGGAGCAGTTCTTC
TRBJ2-6 | TRBV9 | TRBD2 | - | CASSVAMRLAGVYSGANVLTF | TGTGCCAGCAGCGTAGCGATGCGACTAGCGGGAGTTTACTCTGGGGCCAACGTCCTGACTTTC
TRBJ2-7 | TRBV27 | TRBD2 | - | CASSLTSRYEQYF | TGTGCCAGCAGTTTGACTAGCCGCTACGAGCAGTACTTC
TRBJ1-4 | TRBV15 | - | - | CATSVRTNEKLFF | TGTGCCACCAGCGTTCGCACAAATGAAAAACTGTTTTTT
TRBJ2-7 | TRBV27 | - | - | CATSRATTSYEQYF | TGTGCCACCAGTAGGGCCACCACCTCCTACGAGCAGTACTTC
TRBJ2-3 | TRBV9 | - | - | CASSVQGHTDTQYF | TGTGCCAGCAGCGTCCAAGGGCACACAGATACGCAGTATTTT